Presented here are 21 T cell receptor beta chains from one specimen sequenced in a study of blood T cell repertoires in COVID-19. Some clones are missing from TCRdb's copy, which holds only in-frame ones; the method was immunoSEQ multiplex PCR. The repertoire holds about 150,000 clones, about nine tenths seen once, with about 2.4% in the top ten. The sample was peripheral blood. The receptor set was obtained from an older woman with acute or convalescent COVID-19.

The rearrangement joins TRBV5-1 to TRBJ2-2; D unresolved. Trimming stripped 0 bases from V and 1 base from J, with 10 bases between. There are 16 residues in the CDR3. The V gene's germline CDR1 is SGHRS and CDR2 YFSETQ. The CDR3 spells CASSLARLQNTGELFF. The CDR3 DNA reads TGCGCCAGCAGCTTGGCGCGGCTACAGAACACCGGGGAGCTGTTTTTT. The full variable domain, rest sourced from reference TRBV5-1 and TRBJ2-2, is KAGVTQTPRYLIKTRGQQVTLSCSPISGHRSVSWYQQTPGQGLQFLFEYFSETQRNKGNFPGRFSGRQFSNSRSEMNVSTLELGDSALYLCASSLARLQNTGELFFGEGSRLTVL.

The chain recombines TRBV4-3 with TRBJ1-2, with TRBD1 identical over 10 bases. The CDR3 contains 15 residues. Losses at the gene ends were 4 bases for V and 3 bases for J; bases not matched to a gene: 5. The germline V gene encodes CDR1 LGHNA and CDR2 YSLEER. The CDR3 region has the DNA TGCGCCAGCAGCCCAGGGACAGGGGAGTACTATGGCTACACCTTC. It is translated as CASSPGTGEYYGYTF.

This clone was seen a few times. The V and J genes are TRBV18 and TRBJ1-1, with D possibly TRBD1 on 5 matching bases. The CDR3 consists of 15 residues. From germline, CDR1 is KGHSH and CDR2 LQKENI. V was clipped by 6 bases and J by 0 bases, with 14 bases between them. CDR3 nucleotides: TGTGCCAGCTCCCAAGGGGAACATCTGAACACTGAAGCTTTCTTT. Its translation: CASSQGEHLNTEAFF.

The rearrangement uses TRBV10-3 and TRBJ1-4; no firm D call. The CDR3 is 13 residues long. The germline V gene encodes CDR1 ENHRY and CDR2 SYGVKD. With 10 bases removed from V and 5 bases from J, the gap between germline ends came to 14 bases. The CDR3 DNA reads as TGTGCCAACTTGTATCCCTTGAATGAAAAACTGTTTTTT. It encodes CANLYPLNEKLFF.

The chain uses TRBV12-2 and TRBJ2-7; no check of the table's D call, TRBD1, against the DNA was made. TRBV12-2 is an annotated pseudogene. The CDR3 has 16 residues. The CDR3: CASRPPSRTGVDEQYF. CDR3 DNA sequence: TGTGCAAGTCGCCCCCCTTCAAGGACAGGGGTGGACGAGCAGTACTTC.

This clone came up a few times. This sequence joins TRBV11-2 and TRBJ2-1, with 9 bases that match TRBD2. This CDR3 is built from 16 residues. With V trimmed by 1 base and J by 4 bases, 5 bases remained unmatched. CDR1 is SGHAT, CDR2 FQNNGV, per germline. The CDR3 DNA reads TGTGCCAGCAGCTTAGTTTATACTAGCGGGTACAATGAGCAGTTCTTC. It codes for CASSLVYTSGYNEQFF.

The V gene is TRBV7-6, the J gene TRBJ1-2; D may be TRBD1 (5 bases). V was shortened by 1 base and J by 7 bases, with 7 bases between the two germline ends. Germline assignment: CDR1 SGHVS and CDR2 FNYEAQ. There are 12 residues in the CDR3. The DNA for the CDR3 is TGTGCCAGCAGCTTAGGGGACTCTGGCTACACCTTC. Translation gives CASSLGDSGYTF.

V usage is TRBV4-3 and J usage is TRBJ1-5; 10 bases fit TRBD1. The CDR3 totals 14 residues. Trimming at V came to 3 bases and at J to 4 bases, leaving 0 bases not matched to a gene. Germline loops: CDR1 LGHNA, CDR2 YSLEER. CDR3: CASSQGQGNQPQHF. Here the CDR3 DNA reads TGCGCCAGCAGCCAGGGACAGGGGAATCAGCCCCAGCATTTT.

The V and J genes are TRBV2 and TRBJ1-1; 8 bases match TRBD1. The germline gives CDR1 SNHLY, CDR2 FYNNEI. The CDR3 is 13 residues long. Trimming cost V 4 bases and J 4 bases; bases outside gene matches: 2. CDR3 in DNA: TGTGCCAGCAGTGCAGGACAGGGCACTGAAGCTTTCTTT. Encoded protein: CASSAGQGTEAFF. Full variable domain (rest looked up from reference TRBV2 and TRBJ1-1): EPEVTQTPSHQVTQMGQEVILRCVPISNHLYFYWYRQILGQKVEFLVSFYNNEISEKSEIFDDQFSVERPDGSNFTLKIRSTKLEDSAMYFCASSAGQGTEAFFGQGTRLTVV.

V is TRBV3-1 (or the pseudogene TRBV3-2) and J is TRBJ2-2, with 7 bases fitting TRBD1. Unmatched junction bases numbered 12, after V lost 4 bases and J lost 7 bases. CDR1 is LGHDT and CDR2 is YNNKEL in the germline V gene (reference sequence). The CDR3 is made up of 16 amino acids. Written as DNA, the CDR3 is TGTGCCAGCAGCCCCCGGGACAGACGTAATTACGGGGAGCTGTTTTTT. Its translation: CASSPRDRRNYGELFF.

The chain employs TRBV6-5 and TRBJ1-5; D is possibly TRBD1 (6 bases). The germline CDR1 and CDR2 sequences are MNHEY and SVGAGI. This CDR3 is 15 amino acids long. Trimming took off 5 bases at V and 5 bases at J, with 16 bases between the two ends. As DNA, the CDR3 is TGTGCCAGCAGTCCGGGAGGGGGTGGGTATCAGCCCCAGCATTTT. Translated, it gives CASSPGGGGYQPQHF.

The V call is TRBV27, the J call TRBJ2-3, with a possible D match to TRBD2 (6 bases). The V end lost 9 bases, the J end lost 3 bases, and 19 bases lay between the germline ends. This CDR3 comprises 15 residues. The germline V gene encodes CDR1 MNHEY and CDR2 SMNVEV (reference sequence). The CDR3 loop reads CARGSETGVTDTQYF. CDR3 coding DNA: TGTGCCAGAGGGTCTGAAACGGGGGTAACAGATACGCAGTATTTT.

The CDR3 loop reads CASSRDRGGSPLHF. DNA for the CDR3: TGTGCCAGCAGCCGGGACAGGGGAGGTTCACCCCTCCACTTT. This rearrangement joins TRBV7-2 to TRBJ1-6; 10 bases map to TRBD1. This CDR3 has 14 residues. The V gene's germline CDR1 is SGHTA and CDR2 FQGNSA. The V and J ends lost 5 bases and 9 bases, in that order; junction bases with no gene match: 4. Full variable domain (missing parts from reference TRBV7-2 and TRBJ1-6): GAGVSQSPSNKVTEKGKDVELRCDPISGHTALYWYRQSLGQGLEFLIYFQGNSAPDKSGLPSDRFSAERTGGSVSTLTIQRTQQEDSAVYLCASSRDRGGSPLHFGNGTRLTVT.

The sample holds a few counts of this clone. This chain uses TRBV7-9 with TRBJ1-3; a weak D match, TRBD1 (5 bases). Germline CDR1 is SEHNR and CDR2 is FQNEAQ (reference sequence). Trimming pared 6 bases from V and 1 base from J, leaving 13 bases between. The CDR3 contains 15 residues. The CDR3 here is CASSGRRGSGNTIYF. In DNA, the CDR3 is TGTGCCAGCAGTGGGAGGAGGGGATCTGGAAACACCATATATTTT.

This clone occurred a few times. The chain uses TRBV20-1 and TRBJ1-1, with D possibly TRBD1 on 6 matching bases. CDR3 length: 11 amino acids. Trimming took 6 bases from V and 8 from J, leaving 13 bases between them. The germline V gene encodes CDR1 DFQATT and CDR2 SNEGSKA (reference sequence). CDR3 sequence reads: CSAFRGQEAFF. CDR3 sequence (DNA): TGCAGTGCGTTTCGTGGACAGGAAGCTTTCTTT.

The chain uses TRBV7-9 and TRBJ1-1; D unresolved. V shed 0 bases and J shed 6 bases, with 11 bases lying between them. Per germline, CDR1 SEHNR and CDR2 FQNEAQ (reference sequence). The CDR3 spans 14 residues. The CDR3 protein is CASSLAGGESEAFF. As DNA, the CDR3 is TGTGCCAGCAGCTTAGCGGGAGGCGAATCTGAAGCTTTCTTT.

CDR3 nucleotide sequence: TGTGCCAGCAGCCCCAACAGGGGGTACACTGAAGCTTTCTTT. It translates to CASSPNRGYTEAFF. This chain uses TRBV6-1 with TRBJ1-1; 8 positions agree with TRBD1. After removal of 6 bases from V and 3 bases from J, the junction contained 6 bases not matched to a gene. Germline V lookup: CDR1 MNHNS, CDR2 SASEGT. CDR3 size: 14 residues.

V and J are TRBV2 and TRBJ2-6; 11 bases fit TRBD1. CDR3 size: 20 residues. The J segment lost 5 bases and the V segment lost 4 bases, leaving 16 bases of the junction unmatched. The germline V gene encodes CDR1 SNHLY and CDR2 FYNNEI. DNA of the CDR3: TGTGCCAGCAGTGGACGGATTGGGGACAGGGGGAATCGTAGGGCCAACGTCCTGACTTTC. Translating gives CASSGRIGDRGNRRANVLTF.

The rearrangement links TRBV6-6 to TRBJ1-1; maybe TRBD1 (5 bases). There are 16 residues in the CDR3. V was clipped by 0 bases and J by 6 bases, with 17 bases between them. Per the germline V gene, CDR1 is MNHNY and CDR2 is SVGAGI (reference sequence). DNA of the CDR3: TGTGCCAGCAGTTACTCGCCGGGGACTAAAGCAGCTGAAGCTTTCTTT. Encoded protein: CASSYSPGTKAAEAFF.

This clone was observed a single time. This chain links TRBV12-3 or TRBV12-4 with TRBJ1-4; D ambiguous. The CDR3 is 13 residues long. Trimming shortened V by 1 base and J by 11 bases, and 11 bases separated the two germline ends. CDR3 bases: TGTGCCAGCAGTTTAGGTGAAACAGACAAACTGTTTTTT. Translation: CASSLGETDKLFF.

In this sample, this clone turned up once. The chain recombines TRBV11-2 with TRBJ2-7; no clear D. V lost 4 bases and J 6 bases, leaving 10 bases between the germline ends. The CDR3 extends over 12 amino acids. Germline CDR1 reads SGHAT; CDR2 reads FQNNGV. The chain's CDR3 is CASSSTRGEQYF. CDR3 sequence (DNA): TGTGCCAGCAGCTCGACTCGTGGCGAGCAGTACTTC. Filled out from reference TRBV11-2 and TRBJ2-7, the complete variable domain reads EAGVAQSPRYKIIEKRQSVAFWCNPISGHATLYWYQQILGQGPKLLIQFQNNGVVDDSQLPKDRFSAERLKGVDSTLKIQPAKLEDSAVYLCASSSTRGEQYFGPGTRLTVT.